The next 29 T cell receptor beta chains were all read from a single sample in a study of OX40 agonist ivuxolimab in advanced cancers. Profiled with immunoSEQ multiplex PCR; TCRdb holds only in-frame clones, not every one. The table includes about 110,000 clones, 89% detected once. The specimen comprised CD4+ or CD8+ T cells sorted from blood, sampled in a trial of the OX40 agonist ivuxolimab. The receptors were sampled from an adult with an advanced solid tumor such as melanoma, head and neck, liver or kidney cancer.

V usage is TRBV28 and J usage is TRBJ1-5; D call uncertain. Trimming removed 7 bases from V and 2 bases from J, with 6 bases in between. Germline CDR1 is MDHEN and CDR2 is SYDVKM. The CDR3 contains 12 residues. The CDR3, as DNA: TGTGCCAGCAATTCAGGCAATCAGCCCCAGCATTTT. Amino acid sequence: CASNSGNQPQHF.

V usage is TRBV19 and J usage is TRBJ2-7, with a possible D match to TRBD1 (6 bases). V lost 5 bases and J 5 bases, leaving 22 bases between the germline ends. CDR1 is LNHDA, CDR2 SQIVND, per germline (reference sequence). There are 16 residues in the CDR3. The CDR3 reads CASSSNLRGILNEQYF. CDR3 in DNA: TGTGCCAGTAGTTCCAACCTCAGGGGAATCTTGAACGAGCAGTACTTC. Variable domain in full (rest from reference TRBV19 and TRBJ2-7): DGGITQSPKYLFRKEGQNVTLSCEQNLNHDAMYWYRQDPGQGLRLIYYSQIVNDFQKGDIAEGYSVSREKKESFPLTVTSAQKNPTAFYLCASSSNLRGILNEQYFGPGTRLTVT.

The chain recombines TRBV5-1 with TRBJ2-3; D not resolved. Germline V gene data show CDR1 as SGHRS and CDR2 as YFSETQ. Trimming removed 7 bases from V and 0 bases from J, with 6 bases in between. The CDR3 length is 12 residues. The CDR3 DNA reads as TGCGCCAGCTCAGGAAGCACAGATACGCAGTATTTT. Protein sequence: CASSGSTDTQYF.

The gene calls are TRBV6-5 and TRBJ2-7; 9 bases match TRBD1. Losses at the gene ends were 6 bases for V and 1 base for J; bases not matched to a gene: 7. The CDR3 is made up of 15 amino acids. Germline V gene sequence: CDR1 MNHEY, CDR2 SVGAGI. The CDR3 coding sequence is TGTGCCAGCAGGCGTCCCGGGACAGGGTCCTACGAGCAGTACTTC. Its translation is CASRRPGTGSYEQYF.

To note about this clone: Other DNA sequences within the sample encode an identical CDR3. The J gene is TRBJ2-7, the V gene TRBV19, with D possibly matching TRBD1 (5 bases). Trimming stripped 4 bases from V and 6 bases from J, with 13 bases between. Germline CDR1 reads LNHDA; CDR2 reads SQIVND (reference sequence). The CDR3 is 13 residues long. CDR3 nucleotides: TGTGCCAGTAGTACCCGTCAGGGATCCGAGCAGTACTTC. This gives the protein CASSTRQGSEQYF.

The chain uses TRBV6-5 and TRBJ2-7; D gene unclear. The CDR3 spans 12 residues. The V end lost 6 bases, the J end lost 9 bases, and 15 bases lay between the germline ends. Germline V gives CDR1 MNHEY, CDR2 SVGAGI. The CDR3 DNA follows: TGTGCCAGCAGCTCGGAAGGAGACCGGCAGTACTTC. Translation: CASSSEGDRQYF.

The V gene is TRBV7-2, the J gene TRBJ1-2, with 7 bases identical to TRBD1. CDR3 size: 15 residues. Per germline, CDR1 SGHTA and CDR2 FQGNSA. V dropped 8 bases and J dropped 0; count of bases not matched to a gene: 9. The CDR3, as DNA: TGTGCCAGCGCTCCGGACAGGAGCGCTAACTATGGCTACACCTTC. Its translation: CASAPDRSANYGYTF.

This chain links TRBV7-3 with TRBJ2-1, with TRBD1 matching 7 bases. The J segment lost 8 bases and the V segment lost 4 bases, leaving 2 bases of the junction unmatched. CDR3 length equals 12 residues. Germline assignment: CDR1 SGHTA and CDR2 FQGTGA. CDR3 in amino acids: CASSSDRDEQFF. Here the CDR3 DNA reads TGTGCCAGCAGCTCCGACAGGGATGAGCAGTTCTTC.

The V call is TRBV19, the J call TRBJ1-2; the D is unclear. Trimming left V 10 bases short and J 5 bases short, with 11 bases between. The CDR3 length is 11 residues. The germline gives CDR1 LNHDA, CDR2 SQIVND (reference sequence). The CDR3 bases are TGTGCCACGCAGGACTTTTATGGCTACACCTTC. Its protein is CATQDFYGYTF.

This chain uses TRBV6-5 with TRBJ1-5, with D unresolved. Germline CDR1 MNHEY, CDR2 SVGAGI. This CDR3 is built from 13 residues. Trimming shortened V by 7 bases and J by 4 bases, and 11 bases separated the two germline ends. Here the CDR3 DNA reads TGTGCCAGCATGCCGGTGATTAATCAGCCCCAGCATTTT. Translating it yields CASMPVINQPQHF.

In regard to this clone: The junction differs from germline at one of its ends, possibly a read error. The J gene is TRBJ1-2, the V gene TRBV6-1; a weak D match, TRBD1 (6 bases). Germline V gene lookup returns CDR1 MNHNS and CDR2 SASEGT. The CDR3 is 12 residues long. In DNA, the CDR3 is TGTGCCAGCAGTGACTCGGTCAGGGACATTGACTTC. Protein product: CASSDSVRDIDF.

The V and J genes are TRBV7-2 and TRBJ2-7; a possible D gene is TRBD2 (5 bases). V dropped 5 bases and J dropped 0 bases, with 11 bases sitting between them. Germline CDR1 is SGHTA and CDR2 is FQGNSA. The CDR3 totals 14 residues. CDR3 in amino acids: CASSPSGSSYEQYF. The CDR3 DNA sequence: TGTGCCAGCAGCCCCAGCGGAAGCTCCTACGAGCAGTACTTC.

About this clone itself: One end of the junction does not line up with germline, which may come from a read error. The rearrangement links TRBV28 to TRBJ2-5; 16 nucleotides agree with TRBD2. Germline CDR1 reads MDHEN; CDR2 reads SYDVKM. CDR3 length: 15 amino acids. CDR3 residues: CASRPGGTSGRAENF. In DNA, the CDR3 is TGTGCCAGCAGGCCCGGCGGGACTAGCGGGAGGGCAGAGAACTTC.

The V and J genes are TRBV5-4 and TRBJ2-3; 11 nucleotides line up with TRBD2. CDR1 is SGHNT and CDR2 is YYREEE in the germline V gene (reference sequence). The CDR3 covers 15 residues. V was pared by 4 bases and J by 6 bases, with 7 bases of the junction left unmatched. The DNA for the CDR3 is TGTGCCAGCAGCCCGGGACTAGCGGCTAGGGATACGCAGTATTTT. Its protein product is CASSPGLAARDTQYF.

The genes are TRBV28 and TRBJ2-5, with TRBD1 matching over 12 bases. The CDR3 extends over 14 amino acids. Germline CDR1 reads MDHEN; CDR2 reads SYDVKM. With 8 bases clipped from V and 4 bases from J, the junction kept 5 bases outside the gene matches. CDR3 bases: TGTGCCAGCGGGGGACAGGGGGCTGGAGAGACCCAGTACTTC. It codes for CASGGQGAGETQYF.

The chain is built from TRBV11-2 and TRBJ1-2; the D gene is possibly TRBD1 (5 bases). The CDR3 has 15 amino acids. Between the trimmed V and J ends, which lost 4 bases and 3 bases, there was a span of 15 bases. Per germline, CDR1 SGHAT and CDR2 FQNNGV. The DNA for the CDR3 is TGTGCCAGCAGCTCGCGCCGGGGGAGAGACTATGGCTACACCTTC. Translated: CASSSRRGRDYGYTF. Full variable domain (remainder filled in from reference TRBV11-2 and TRBJ1-2): EAGVAQSPRYKIIEKRQSVAFWCNPISGHATLYWYQQILGQGPKLLIQFQNNGVVDDSQLPKDRFSAERLKGVDSTLKIQPAKLEDSAVYLCASSSRRGRDYGYTFGSGTRLTVV.

This sequence joins TRBV7-8 and TRBJ1-2; 9 bases map to TRBD1. CDR1 SGHVS and CDR2 FQNEAQ come from the germline V gene. J was trimmed by 7 bases and V by 1 base; bases with no gene match: 4. The CDR3 contains 14 residues. In nucleotides, the CDR3 is TGTGCCAGCAGCTTAGGACAGGGGGTTGTTGGCTACACCTTC. This translates into CASSLGQGVVGYTF.

CDR3 nucleotide sequence: TGCAGCGTTGTAGGGGGCGCAGCTTTGGCTGAAGCTTTCTTT. Translated: CSVVGGAALAEAFF. This chain links TRBV29-1 with TRBJ1-1; 7 bases align to TRBD1. Looked up from germline, CDR1 is SQVTM and CDR2 is ANQGSEA. The CDR3 is 14 residues long. V shed 4 bases, J shed 6 bases, and the junction held 11 bases outside the gene matches.

The CDR3 is CAIKKEGGNRKLFF. The CDR3 bases are TGTGCCATCAAAAAAGAGGGAGGAAATAGAAAACTGTTTTTT. The chain uses TRBV10-3 and TRBJ1-4; D remains unclear. From germline, CDR1 is ENHRY and CDR2 SYGVKD. V lost 7 bases to trimming and J lost 10 bases, with 19 bases between them. The CDR3 extends over 14 amino acids.

The J gene is TRBJ1-2, the V gene TRBV6-6; TRBD1 aligns across 7 bases. V lost 6 bases, J lost 4 bases, and 8 bases stayed unmatched. CDR3 length: 14 amino acids. Germline CDR1 MNHNY, CDR2 SVGAGI (reference sequence). Here the CDR3 reads CASRTWDSLYGYTF. The CDR3 DNA follows: TGTGCCAGCAGAACTTGGGACAGCCTCTATGGCTACACCTTC.

Comment on this clone: The sample carries other DNA sequences with the same CDR3. This chain connects TRBV5-8 to TRBJ2-7; D unclear. CDR1 SGHTS and CDR2 YDEGEE come from the germline V gene. V lost 4 bases and J 3 bases, leaving 5 bases between the germline ends. This CDR3 has 11 amino acids. CDR3 DNA sequence: TGTGCCAGCAGCCTCCGCTACGAGCAGTACTTC. It translates to CASSLRYEQYF.

The genes are TRBV4-2 and TRBJ2-5; a weak D match, TRBD2 (5 bases). CDR3 length: 13 residues. Trimming took off 4 bases at V and 5 bases at J, with 11 bases between the two ends. From germline, CDR1 is LGHNA and CDR2 YNFKEQ. Here the CDR3 DNA reads TGTGCCAGCAGCCTAACAGCGGAGGAGACCCAGTACTTC. This gives the protein CASSLTAEETQYF.

This clone was seen only once. This rearrangement joins TRBV19 to TRBJ2-7; 7 nucleotides agree with TRBD1. The CDR3 has 14 amino acids. In germline, CDR1 is LNHDA, CDR2 SQIVND (reference sequence). Trimming at V came to 4 bases and at J to 0 bases, leaving 3 bases not matched to a gene. CDR3 loop: CASSRDSNSYEQYF. The CDR3 nucleotides read TGTGCCAGTAGTAGGGACAGCAACTCCTACGAGCAGTACTTC. The whole variable domain, remainder taken from reference TRBV19 and TRBJ2-7, is DGGITQSPKYLFRKEGQNVTLSCEQNLNHDAMYWYRQDPGQGLRLIYYSQIVNDFQKGDIAEGYSVSREKKESFPLTVTSAQKNPTAFYLCASSRDSNSYEQYFGPGTRLTVT.

This chain uses TRBV5-1 with TRBJ2-1; D possibly corresponds to TRBD1 (5 bases). V gave up 0 bases and J gave up 8 bases, with 12 bases separating them. Germline assignment: CDR1 SGHRS and CDR2 YFSETQ. The CDR3 loop spans 14 amino acids. The CDR3 loop is CASSLALGRDEQFF. The CDR3 DNA reads TGCGCCAGCAGCTTGGCTTTGGGGCGCGATGAGCAGTTCTTC.

In this sample, this clone turned up a few times. The chain combines TRBV5-1 with TRBJ2-1; 9 positions agree with TRBD1. The trim removed 0 bases at V and 3 bases at J, leaving 4 bases unmatched. Germline V CDR1 and CDR2: SGHRS, YFSETQ. The CDR3 totals 16 residues. In DNA, the CDR3 is TGCGCCAGCAGCTTGGATAGGACAGGGGACTACAATGAGCAGTTCTTC. Protein sequence: CASSLDRTGDYNEQFF.

CDR3 protein: CASSLGLAVYAETQYF. The CDR3 nucleotides are TGTGCCAGCAGTTTGGGACTAGCGGTCTATGCGGAGACCCAGTACTTC. The V and J genes are TRBV28 and TRBJ2-5; 11 nucleotides agree with TRBD2. The germline V gene has CDR1 MDHEN and CDR2 SYDVKM. This CDR3 region has 16 residues. With V trimmed by 3 bases and J by 5 bases, 8 bases remained unmatched.

The chain joins TRBV7-8 to TRBJ1-2; D is ambiguous. Germline V lookup: CDR1 SGHVS, CDR2 FQNEAQ. Deletions cut 5 bases from V and 7 bases from J, with 17 bases between. This CDR3 is built from 14 residues. This CDR3 reads CASSPQREASGYTF. CDR3 sequence (DNA): TGTGCCAGCAGCCCCCAACGAGAGGCTTCTGGCTACACCTTC.

The chain recombines TRBV7-3 with TRBJ2-1; D is possibly TRBD1 (6 bases). The V gene's germline CDR1 is SGHTA and CDR2 FQGTGA. The V and J ends lost 2 bases and 0 bases respectively, with 14 bases between them. The CDR3 totals 17 residues. CDR3 amino acids: CASSLLTGQFSYNEQFF. For the CDR3, the DNA is TGTGCCAGCAGCTTATTAACCGGACAGTTCTCCTACAATGAGCAGTTCTTC. Drawing the rest from reference TRBV7-3 and TRBJ2-1, the complete variable domain is GAGVSQTPSNKVTEKGKYVELRCDPISGHTALYWYRQSLGQGPEFLIYFQGTGAADDSGLPNDRFFAVRPEGSVSTLKIQRTERGDSAVYLCASSLLTGQFSYNEQFFGPGTRLTVL.

The CDR3, as DNA: TGTGCCAGCAGTTACTCGTGGGGGCGCGGTGAAGCTTTCTTT. It specifies CASSYSWGRGEAFF. The chain carries TRBV6-5 and TRBJ1-1; D may be TRBD1 (6 bases). Deletions cut 0 bases from V and 7 bases from J, with 12 bases between. This CDR3 comprises 14 residues. Per the germline V gene, CDR1 is MNHEY and CDR2 is SVGAGI.